This TCR beta chain stems from a study of OX40 agonist ivuxolimab in advanced cancers. On the study more broadly: Partial responses were achieved by three patients: one hepatocellular carcinoma, two cutaneous melanoma. Study results and limitations: Averaged across samples, CD8+ T cells carried more expanded clones than CD4+ did.

Germline V gene data show CDR1 as SGHAT and CDR2 as FQNNGV. Trimming took 5 bases from V and 3 from J, leaving 11 bases between them. The CDR3 is 13 amino acids. Assay used: immunoSEQ multiplex PCR; TCRdb lists only in-frame clones, some missing. The sample holds about 64,000 clones, around four fifths seen once. To note about this clone: Its antigen remains unknown.

The source of this sequence is an adult with an advanced solid tumor such as melanoma, head and neck, liver or kidney cancer. This chain links TRBV11-2 with TRBJ2-7; weak D call: TRBD1 (5 bases). This material consisted of CD4+ or CD8+ T cells sorted from blood, taken in a trial of the OX40 agonist ivuxolimab. The CDR3 here is CASSRPGFYEQYF. CDR3 bases: TGTGCCAGCAGCCGACCAGGGTTCTACGAGCAGTACTTC.